The 6 T cell receptor beta chains in this list originate from one sample, sequenced in a study of vaccination and CD4 T cells after COVID-19. The study sequenced cultured CD4+ T cell DNA using the Oncomine TCR Beta short-read assay. In TCRdb, the PCR reads were re-called with MiXCR into one record per CDR3 protein. The table has fewer than 20,000 distinct CDR3 sequences, 45% to 55% seen once; the top ten hold 10% to 15%. Their antigens are not known. Treatment reported: approximately 9-day PBMC culture with coronavirus spike peptide pools or control peptides (ViraFEST assay). The sequenced material came from CD4+ T cells from blood, cultured in vitro. The receptors shown here come from a human donor who had recovered from COVID-19.

The CDR3 sequence is CASRDLGGVNQPQHF. In nucleotides, the CDR3 is TGTGCCAGCAGAGACCTGGGCGGTGTCAATCAGCCCCAGCATTTT. The rearrangement joins TRBV2 to TRBJ1-5; D gene ambiguous. CDR1 is SNHLY and CDR2 is FYNNEI in the germline V gene. The CDR3 has 15 residues. V was cut by 6 bases and J by 3 bases, with 15 bases left in between. The full variable domain, with the rest looked up from reference TRBV2 and TRBJ1-5, is EPEVTQTPSHQVTQMGQEVILRCVPISNHLYFYWYRQILGQKVEFLVSFYNNEISEKSEIFDDQFSVERPDGSNFTLKIRSTKLEDSAMYFCASRDLGGVNQPQHFGDGTRLSIL.

This clonotype was seen only a few times. The chain joins TRBV7-8 to TRBJ1-1; D is undetermined. Trimming shortened V by 5 bases and J by 1 base, and 11 bases separated the two germline ends. Germline CDR1 SGHVS, CDR2 FQNEAQ. CDR3 size: 14 residues. DNA for the CDR3: TGTGCCAGCAGCCTTACTTTTGGGAACACTGAAGCTTTCTTT. Translation gives CASSLTFGNTEAFF.

The rearrangement uses TRBV30 and TRBJ1-6; 7 bases map to TRBD1. The CDR3 is 11 residues long. V shed 2 bases and J 14 bases; nucleotides not matched to a gene: 3. Per germline, CDR1 GTSNPN and CDR2 SVGIG (reference sequence). The CDR3 loop is CAWSQGGALHF. The CDR3 coding sequence is TGTGCCTGGAGTCAGGGGGGAGCCCTCCACTTT.

V and J are TRBV7-2 and TRBJ1-5, with a tentative D call TRBD1 (5 bases). The CDR3 covers 14 residues. The germline V gene has CDR1 SGHTA and CDR2 FQGNSA. V lost 5 bases and J lost 3, with 11 bases in between. CDR3 loop: CASSPLGVNQPQHF. The CDR3 DNA is TGTGCCAGCAGCCCATTGGGGGTCAATCAGCCCCAGCATTTT.

V is TRBV7-2 and J is TRBJ2-5; 10 bases fit TRBD2. V was pared by 5 bases and J by 2 bases, with 5 bases of the junction left unmatched. This CDR3 spans 15 amino acids. Germline V CDR1 and CDR2: SGHTA, FQGNSA. CDR3 DNA: TGTGCCAGCAGCCCACGGACTAGCGGACAAGAGACCCAGTACTTC. It is translated as CASSPRTSGQETQYF.

V is TRBV20-1 and J is TRBJ1-1, with D possibly matching TRBD1 (5 bases). Germline V gene lookup returns CDR1 DFQATT and CDR2 SNEGSKA (reference sequence). The CDR3 is 13 residues long. V was shortened by 5 bases and J by 4 bases, with 14 bases between the two germline ends. The CDR3 is CSAWGTGSTEAFF. CDR3 in DNA: TGCAGTGCTTGGGGGACCGGGAGCACTGAAGCTTTCTTT.